What follows is one T cell receptor (beta chain) and its context. PCR employed 60 Vbeta and 13 Jbeta primers. Profiling relied on immunoSEQ multiplex PCR, and the TCRdb table lists in-frame clones only, not all of them. The sample has fewer than 150,000 clones, more than 70% seen once. This specimen belongs to a study of cytomegalovirus exposure and HLA in healthy donors. The CDR3 extends over 12 amino acids. Germline CDR1 MDHEN, CDR2 SYDVKM. V lost 11 bases to trimming and J lost 8 bases; unmatched junction nucleotides: 9. Source material: PBMCs. This clonotype was obtained from a woman between 50 and 59 years old in good health and CMV-seronegative. The chain is built from TRBV28 and TRBJ1-2; TRBD1 aligns across 9 bases. For the CDR3, the DNA is TGTGCCGGGGGACAGGGCTTTCGGGGCTACACCTTC. This translates into CAGGQGFRGYTF.